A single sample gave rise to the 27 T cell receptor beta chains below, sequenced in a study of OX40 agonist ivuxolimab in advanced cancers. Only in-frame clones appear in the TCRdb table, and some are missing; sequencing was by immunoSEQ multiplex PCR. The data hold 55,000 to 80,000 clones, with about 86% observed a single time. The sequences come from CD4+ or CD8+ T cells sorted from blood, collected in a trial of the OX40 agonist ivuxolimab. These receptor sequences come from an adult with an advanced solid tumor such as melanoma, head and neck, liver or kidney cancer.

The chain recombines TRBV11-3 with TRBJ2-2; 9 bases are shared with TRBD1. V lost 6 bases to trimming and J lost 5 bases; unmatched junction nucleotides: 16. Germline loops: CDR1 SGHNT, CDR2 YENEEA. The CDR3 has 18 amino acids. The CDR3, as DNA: TGTGCCAGCAGTTGGGGAGCCGGGACAGGGAAGGGAACCGGGGAGCTGTTTTTT. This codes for CASSWGAGTGKGTGELFF.

CDR3: CASSWGLQGTEAFF. For the CDR3, the DNA is TGCGCCAGCAGCTGGGGCCTACAGGGGACTGAAGCTTTCTTT. The rearrangement uses TRBV5-1 and TRBJ1-1; TRBD1 matches at 7 bases. Losses at the gene ends were 3 bases for V and 5 bases for J; bases not matched to a gene: 7. The CDR3 runs to 14 residues. CDR1 and CDR2 (germline): SGHRS, YFSETQ.

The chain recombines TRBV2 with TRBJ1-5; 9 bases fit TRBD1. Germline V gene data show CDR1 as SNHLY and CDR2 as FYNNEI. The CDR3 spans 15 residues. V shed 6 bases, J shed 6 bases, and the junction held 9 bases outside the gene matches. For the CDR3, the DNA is TGTGCCAGCAGCGTATTAGGGACAGGGAGTCAGCCCCAGCATTTT. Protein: CASSVLGTGSQPQHF.

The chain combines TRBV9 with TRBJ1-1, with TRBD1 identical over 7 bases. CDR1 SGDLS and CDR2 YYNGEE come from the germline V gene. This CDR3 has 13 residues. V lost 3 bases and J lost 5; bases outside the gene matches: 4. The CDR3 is CASSAQGRTEAFF. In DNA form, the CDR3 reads TGTGCCAGCAGCGCACAGGGGAGGACTGAAGCTTTCTTT.

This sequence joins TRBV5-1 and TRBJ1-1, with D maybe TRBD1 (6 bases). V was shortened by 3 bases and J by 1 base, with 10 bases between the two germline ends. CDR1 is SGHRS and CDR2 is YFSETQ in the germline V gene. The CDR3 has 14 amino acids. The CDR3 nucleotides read TGCGCCAGCAGCTCAGGACAGCCGAACACTGAAGCTTTCTTT. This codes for CASSSGQPNTEAFF. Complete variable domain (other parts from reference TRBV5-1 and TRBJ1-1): KAGVTQTPRYLIKTRGQQVTLSCSPISGHRSVSWYQQTPGQGLQFLFEYFSETQRNKGNFPGRFSGRQFSNSRSEMNVSTLELGDSALYLCASSSGQPNTEAFFGQGTRLTVV.

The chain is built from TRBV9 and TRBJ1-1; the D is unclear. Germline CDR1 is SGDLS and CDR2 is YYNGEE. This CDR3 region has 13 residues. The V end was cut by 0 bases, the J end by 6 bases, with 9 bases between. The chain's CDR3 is CASSVGPVPEAFF. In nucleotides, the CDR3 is TGTGCCAGCAGCGTAGGACCAGTCCCTGAAGCTTTCTTT.

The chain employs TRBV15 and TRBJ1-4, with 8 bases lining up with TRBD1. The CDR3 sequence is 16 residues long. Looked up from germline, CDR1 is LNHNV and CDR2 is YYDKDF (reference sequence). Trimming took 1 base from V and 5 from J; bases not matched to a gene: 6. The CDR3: CATSRGGTGLNEKLFF. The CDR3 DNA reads TGTGCCACCAGCAGAGGTGGGACAGGCTTAAATGAAAAACTGTTTTTT.

The CDR3 loop is CASSSGSFGGNTEAFF. Here the CDR3 DNA reads TGTGCCAGCAGCTCGGGGTCCTTCGGCGGCAACACTGAAGCTTTCTTT. V is TRBV5-4 and J is TRBJ1-1; D is uncertain. Trimming removed 3 bases at V and 2 bases at J, with 17 bases between. In germline, CDR1 is SGHNT, CDR2 YYREEE (reference sequence). The CDR3 has 16 amino acids. The full variable domain, in which reference TRBV5-4 and TRBJ1-1 provide the parts outside the CDR3, is ETGVTQSPTHLIKTRGQQVTLRCSSQSGHNTVSWYQQALGQGPQFIFQYYREEENGRGNFPPRFSGLQFPNYSSELNVNALELDDSALYLCASSSGSFGGNTEAFFGQGTRLTVV.

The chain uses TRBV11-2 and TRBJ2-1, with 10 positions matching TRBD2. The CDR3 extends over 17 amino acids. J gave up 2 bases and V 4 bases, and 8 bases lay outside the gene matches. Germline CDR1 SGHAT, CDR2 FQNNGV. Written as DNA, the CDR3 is TGTGCCAGCAGCTCGCTATTAAGCGGGAGGGCCTACAATGAGCAGTTCTTC. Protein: CASSSLLSGRAYNEQFF.

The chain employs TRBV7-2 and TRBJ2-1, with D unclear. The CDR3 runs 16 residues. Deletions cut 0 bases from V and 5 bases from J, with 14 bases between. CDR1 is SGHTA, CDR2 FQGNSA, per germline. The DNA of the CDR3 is TGTGCCAGCAGCTTAGCGACGGAGTTTTTCAACAATGAGCAGTTCTTC. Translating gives CASSLATEFFNNEQFF.

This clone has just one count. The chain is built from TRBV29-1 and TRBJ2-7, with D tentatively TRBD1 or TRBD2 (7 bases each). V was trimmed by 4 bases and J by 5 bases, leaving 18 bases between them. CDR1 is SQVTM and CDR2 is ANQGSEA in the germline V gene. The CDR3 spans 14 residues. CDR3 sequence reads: CSVVRQGGINEQYF. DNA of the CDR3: TGCAGCGTTGTGCGGCAGGGGGGGATCAACGAGCAGTACTTC.

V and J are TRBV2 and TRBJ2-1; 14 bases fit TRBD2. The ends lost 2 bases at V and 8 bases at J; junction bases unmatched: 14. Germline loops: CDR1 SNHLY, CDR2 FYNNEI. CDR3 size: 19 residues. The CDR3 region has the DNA TGTGCCAGCAGTGAACGGGGACTAGCGGGAGTCGATGTAATCGATGAGCAGTTCTTC. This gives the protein CASSERGLAGVDVIDEQFF. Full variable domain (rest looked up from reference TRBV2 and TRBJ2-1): EPEVTQTPSHQVTQMGQEVILRCVPISNHLYFYWYRQILGQKVEFLVSFYNNEISEKSEIFDDQFSVERPDGSNFTLKIRSTKLEDSAMYFCASSERGLAGVDVIDEQFFGPGTRLTVL.

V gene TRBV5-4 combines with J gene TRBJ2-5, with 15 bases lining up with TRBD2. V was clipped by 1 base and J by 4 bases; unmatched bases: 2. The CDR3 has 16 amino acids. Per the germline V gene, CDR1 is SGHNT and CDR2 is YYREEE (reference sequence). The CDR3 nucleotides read TGTGCCAGCAGCTTGAGGGGACTAGCGGGAGGAGAGACCCAGTACTTC. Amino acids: CASSLRGLAGGETQYF.

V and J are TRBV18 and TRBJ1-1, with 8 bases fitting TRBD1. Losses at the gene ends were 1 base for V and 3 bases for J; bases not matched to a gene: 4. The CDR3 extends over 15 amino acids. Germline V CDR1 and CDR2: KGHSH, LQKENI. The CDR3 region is CASSPLTGEDTEAFF. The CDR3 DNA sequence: TGTGCCAGCTCACCACTGACAGGGGAAGACACTGAAGCTTTCTTT.

CDR3 region: CASTPRGDSLTGELFF. In nucleotides, the CDR3 is TGTGCCAGCACCCCCAGGGGGGACAGCCTCACCGGGGAGCTGTTTTTT. The gene calls are TRBV9 and TRBJ2-2, with a tentative D call TRBD1 (7 bases). V lost 6 bases and J 4 bases, leaving 19 bases between the germline ends. The CDR3 is 16 residues long. CDR1 and CDR2 from the germline V gene are SGDLS and YYNGEE.

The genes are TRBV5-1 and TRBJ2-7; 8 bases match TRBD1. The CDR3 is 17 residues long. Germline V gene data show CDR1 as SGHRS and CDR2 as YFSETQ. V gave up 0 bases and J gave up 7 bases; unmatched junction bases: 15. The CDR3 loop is CASSLGHTGGKGEEQYF. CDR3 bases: TGCGCCAGCAGCTTGGGACACACAGGGGGAAAAGGAGAGGAGCAGTACTTC.

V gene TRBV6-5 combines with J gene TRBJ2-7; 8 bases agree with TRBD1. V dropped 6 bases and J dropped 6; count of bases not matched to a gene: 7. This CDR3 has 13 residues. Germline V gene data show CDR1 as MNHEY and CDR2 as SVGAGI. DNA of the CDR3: TGTGCCAGCAGCCGGACAGGGAGTGGCGAGCAGTACTTC. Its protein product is CASSRTGSGEQYF.

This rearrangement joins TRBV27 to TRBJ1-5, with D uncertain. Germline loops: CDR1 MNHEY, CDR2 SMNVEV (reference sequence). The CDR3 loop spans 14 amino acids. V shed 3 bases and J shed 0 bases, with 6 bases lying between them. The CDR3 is CASSLRYSNQPQHF. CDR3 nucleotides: TGTGCCAGCAGTTTGCGTTATAGCAATCAGCCCCAGCATTTT.

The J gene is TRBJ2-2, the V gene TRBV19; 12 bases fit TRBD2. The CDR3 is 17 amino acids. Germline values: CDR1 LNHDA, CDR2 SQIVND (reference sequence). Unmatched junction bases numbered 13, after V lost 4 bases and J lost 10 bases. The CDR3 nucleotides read TGTGCCAGTAGTACCCCCTATAGACTAGCGGGAGTTCTGGAGCTGTTTTTT. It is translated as CASSTPYRLAGVLELFF.

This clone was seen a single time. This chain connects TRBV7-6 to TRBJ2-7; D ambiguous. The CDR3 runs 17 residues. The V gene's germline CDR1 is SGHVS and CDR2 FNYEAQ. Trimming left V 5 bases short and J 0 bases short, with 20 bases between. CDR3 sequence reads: CASSPMAPGMGSYEQYF. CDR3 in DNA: TGTGCCAGCAGCCCTATGGCCCCAGGTATGGGCTCCTACGAGCAGTACTTC. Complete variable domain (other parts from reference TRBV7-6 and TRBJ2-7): GAGVSQSPRYKVTKRGQDVALRCDPISGHVSLYWYRQALGQGPEFLTYFNYEAQQDKSGLPNDRFSAERPEGSISTLTIQRTEQRDSAMYRCASSPMAPGMGSYEQYFGPGTRLTVT.

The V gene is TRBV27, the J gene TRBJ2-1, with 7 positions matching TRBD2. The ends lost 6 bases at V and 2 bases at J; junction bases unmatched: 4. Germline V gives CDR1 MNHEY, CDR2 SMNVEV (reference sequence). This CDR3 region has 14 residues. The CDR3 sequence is CASSLAATYNEQFF. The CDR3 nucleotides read TGTGCCAGCAGCCTAGCGGCAACCTACAATGAGCAGTTCTTC.

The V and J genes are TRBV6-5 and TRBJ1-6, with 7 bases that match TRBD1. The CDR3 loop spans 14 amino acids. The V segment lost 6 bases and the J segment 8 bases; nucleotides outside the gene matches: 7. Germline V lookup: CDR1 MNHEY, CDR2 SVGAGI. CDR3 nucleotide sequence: TGTGCCAGCAGATTACAGGGGAATGATTCACCCCTCCACTTT. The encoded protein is CASRLQGNDSPLHF.

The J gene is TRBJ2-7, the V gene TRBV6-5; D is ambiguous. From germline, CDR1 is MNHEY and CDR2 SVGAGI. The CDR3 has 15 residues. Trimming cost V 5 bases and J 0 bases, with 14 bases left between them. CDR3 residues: CASSRTGGFSYEQYF. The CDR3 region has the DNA TGTGCCAGCAGTCGTACTGGTGGCTTCTCCTACGAGCAGTACTTC.

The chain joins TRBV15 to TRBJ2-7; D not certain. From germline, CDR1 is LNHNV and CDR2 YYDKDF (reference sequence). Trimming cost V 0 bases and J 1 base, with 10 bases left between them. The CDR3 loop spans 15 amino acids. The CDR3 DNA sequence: TGTGCCACCAGCAGAGATGCGTCGAGATCCTACGAGCAGTACTTC. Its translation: CATSRDASRSYEQYF.

DNA for the CDR3: TGTGCCAGCAGTTTGATGGGCCCCGGGAGGAACACTGAAGCTTTCTTT. Translated, it gives CASSLMGPGRNTEAFF. The rearrangement uses TRBV28 and TRBJ1-1; no reliable D call. Trimming cost V 3 bases and J 1 base, with 15 bases left between them. The CDR3 runs to 16 residues. In germline, CDR1 is MDHEN, CDR2 SYDVKM.

The CDR3 here is CASSFGRHQPQHF. DNA for the CDR3: TGTGCCAGCAGTTTCGGGAGGCATCAGCCCCAGCATTTT. The V gene is TRBV6-5, the J gene TRBJ1-5; no reliable D call. Germline assignment: CDR1 MNHEY and CDR2 SVGAGI. The CDR3 loop spans 13 amino acids. Trimming shortened V by 4 bases and J by 5 bases, and 9 bases separated the two germline ends.

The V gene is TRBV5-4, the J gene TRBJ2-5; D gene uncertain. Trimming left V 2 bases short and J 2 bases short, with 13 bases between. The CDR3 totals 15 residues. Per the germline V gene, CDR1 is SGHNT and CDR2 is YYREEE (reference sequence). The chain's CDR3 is CASSLYAETQETQYF. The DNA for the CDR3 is TGTGCCAGCAGCTTATACGCAGAGACACAAGAGACCCAGTACTTC.